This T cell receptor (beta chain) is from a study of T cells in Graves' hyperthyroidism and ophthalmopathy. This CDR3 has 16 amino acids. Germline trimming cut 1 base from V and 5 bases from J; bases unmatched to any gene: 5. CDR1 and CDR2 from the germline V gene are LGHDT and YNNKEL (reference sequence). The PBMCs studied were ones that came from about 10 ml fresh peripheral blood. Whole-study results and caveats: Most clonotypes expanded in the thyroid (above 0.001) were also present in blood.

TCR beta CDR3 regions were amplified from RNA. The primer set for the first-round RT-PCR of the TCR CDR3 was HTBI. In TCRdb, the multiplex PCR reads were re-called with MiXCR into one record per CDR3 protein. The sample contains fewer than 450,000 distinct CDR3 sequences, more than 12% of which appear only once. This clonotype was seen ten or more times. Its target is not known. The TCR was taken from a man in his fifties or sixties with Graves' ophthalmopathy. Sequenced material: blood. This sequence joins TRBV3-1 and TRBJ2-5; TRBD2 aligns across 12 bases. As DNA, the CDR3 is TGTGCCAGCAGCCAAGGGGGCACTAGCGGGAGGGAGACCCAGTACTTC. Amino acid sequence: CASSQGGTSGRETQYF.